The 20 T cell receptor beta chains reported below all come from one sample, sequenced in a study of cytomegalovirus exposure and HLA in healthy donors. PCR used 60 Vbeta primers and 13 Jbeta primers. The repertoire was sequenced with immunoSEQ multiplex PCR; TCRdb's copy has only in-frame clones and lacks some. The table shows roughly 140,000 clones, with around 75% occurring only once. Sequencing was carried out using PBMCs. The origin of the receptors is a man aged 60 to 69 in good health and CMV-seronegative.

The CDR3 reads CASSLIKGGNQPQHF. The CDR3 nucleotides read TGTGCCAGCAGTTTAATTAAAGGAGGGAATCAGCCCCAGCATTTT. This chain links TRBV28 with TRBJ1-5; D gene uncertain. The CDR3 is 15 residues long. The germline CDR1 and CDR2 sequences are MDHEN and SYDVKM. The V gene lost 2 bases and the J gene lost 4 bases, with 12 bases spanning the gap.

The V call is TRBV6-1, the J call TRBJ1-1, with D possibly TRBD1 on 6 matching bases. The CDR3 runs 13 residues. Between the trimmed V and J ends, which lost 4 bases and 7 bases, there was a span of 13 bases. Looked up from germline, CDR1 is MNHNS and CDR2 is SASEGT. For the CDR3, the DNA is TGTGCCAGCAGTGGTACAGGGCAGAGTGAAGCTTTCTTT. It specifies CASSGTGQSEAFF.

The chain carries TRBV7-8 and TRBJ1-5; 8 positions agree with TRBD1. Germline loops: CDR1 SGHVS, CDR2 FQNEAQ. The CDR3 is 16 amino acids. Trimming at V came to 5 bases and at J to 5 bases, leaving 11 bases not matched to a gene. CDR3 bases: TGTGCCAGCAGCCCCTGGACAGGGCCACCAGATCAGCCCCAGCATTTT. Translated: CASSPWTGPPDQPQHF.

The CDR3 nucleotides read TGTGCCAGCAGCGTCTACTCCCCGGGACAGGTGAACACTGAAGCTTTCTTT. Encoded protein: CASSVYSPGQVNTEAFF. V and J are TRBV9 and TRBJ1-1; the match to TRBD1 covers 8 bases. CDR3 length equals 17 residues. V was clipped by 2 bases and J by 0 bases; unmatched bases: 9. Looked up from germline, CDR1 is SGDLS and CDR2 is YYNGEE.

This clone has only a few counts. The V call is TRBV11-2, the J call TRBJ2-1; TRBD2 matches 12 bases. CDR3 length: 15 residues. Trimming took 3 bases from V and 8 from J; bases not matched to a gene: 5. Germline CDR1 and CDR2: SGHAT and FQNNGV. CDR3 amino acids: CASSLTSGRFDEQFF. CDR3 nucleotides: TGTGCCAGCAGCTTGACTAGCGGGAGATTTGATGAGCAGTTCTTC.

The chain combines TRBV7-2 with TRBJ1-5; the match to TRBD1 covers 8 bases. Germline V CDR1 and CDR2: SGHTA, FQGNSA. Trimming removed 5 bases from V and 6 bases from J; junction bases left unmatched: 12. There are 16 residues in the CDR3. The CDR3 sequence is CASSQGGGQGLQPQHF. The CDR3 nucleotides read TGTGCCAGCAGCCAAGGGGGTGGACAGGGTCTTCAGCCCCAGCATTTT.

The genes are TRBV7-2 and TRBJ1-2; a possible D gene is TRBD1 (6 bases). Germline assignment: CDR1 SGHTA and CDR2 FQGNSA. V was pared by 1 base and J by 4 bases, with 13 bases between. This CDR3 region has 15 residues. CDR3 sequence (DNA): TGTGCCAGCAGCTTAGTCCCGGACAGCACCTATGGCTACACCTTC. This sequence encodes CASSLVPDSTYGYTF.

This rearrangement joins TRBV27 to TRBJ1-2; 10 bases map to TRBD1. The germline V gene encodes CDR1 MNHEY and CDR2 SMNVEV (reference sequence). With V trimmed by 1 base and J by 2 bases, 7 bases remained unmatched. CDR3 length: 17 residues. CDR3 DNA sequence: TGTGCCAGCAGTTTATTTGGGACAGGGGCCCCAAACTATGGCTACACCTTC. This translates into CASSLFGTGAPNYGYTF.

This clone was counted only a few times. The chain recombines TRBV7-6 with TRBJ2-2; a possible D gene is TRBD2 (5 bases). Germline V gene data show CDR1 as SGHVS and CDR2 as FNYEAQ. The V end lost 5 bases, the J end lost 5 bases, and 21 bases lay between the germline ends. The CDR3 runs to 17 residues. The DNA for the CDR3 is TGTGCCAGCAGCCCTCAACCGGGATCAAGCACAACCGGGGAGCTGTTTTTT. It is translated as CASSPQPGSSTTGELFF.

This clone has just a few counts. As DNA, the CDR3 is TGTGCCAGCAGCTTAAGGACAGGGGGCGATCAGCCCCAGCATTTT. Its protein is CASSLRTGGDQPQHF. The V gene is TRBV7-2, the J gene TRBJ1-5, with 11 bases aligning to TRBD1. With 2 bases clipped from V and 5 bases from J, the junction kept 2 bases outside the gene matches. Germline CDR1 is SGHTA and CDR2 is FQGNSA. This CDR3 contains 15 residues. Full variable domain (outside the CDR3, taken from reference TRBV7-2 and TRBJ1-5): GAGVSQSPSNKVTEKGKDVELRCDPISGHTALYWYRQSLGQGLEFLIYFQGNSAPDKSGLPSDRFSAERTGGSVSTLTIQRTQQEDSAVYLCASSLRTGGDQPQHFGDGTRLSIL.

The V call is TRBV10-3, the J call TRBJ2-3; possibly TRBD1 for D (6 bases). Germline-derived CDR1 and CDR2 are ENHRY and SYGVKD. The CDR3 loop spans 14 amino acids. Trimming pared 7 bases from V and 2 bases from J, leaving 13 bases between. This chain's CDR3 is CAITPTGITDTQYF. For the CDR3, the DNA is TGTGCCATCACTCCAACAGGGATCACAGATACGCAGTATTTT.

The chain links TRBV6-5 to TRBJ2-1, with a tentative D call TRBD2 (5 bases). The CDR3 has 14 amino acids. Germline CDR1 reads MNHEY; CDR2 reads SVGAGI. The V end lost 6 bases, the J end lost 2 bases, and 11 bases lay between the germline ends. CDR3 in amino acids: CASSVRETYNEQFF. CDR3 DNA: TGTGCCAGCAGCGTCCGGGAAACCTACAATGAGCAGTTCTTC.

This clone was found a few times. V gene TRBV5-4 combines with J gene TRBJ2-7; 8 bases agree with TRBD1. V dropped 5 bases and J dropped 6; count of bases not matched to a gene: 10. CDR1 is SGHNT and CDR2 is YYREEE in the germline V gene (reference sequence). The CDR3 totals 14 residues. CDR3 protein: CASSTDRALREQYF. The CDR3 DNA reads TGTGCCAGCAGTACGGACAGGGCCCTACGCGAGCAGTACTTC.

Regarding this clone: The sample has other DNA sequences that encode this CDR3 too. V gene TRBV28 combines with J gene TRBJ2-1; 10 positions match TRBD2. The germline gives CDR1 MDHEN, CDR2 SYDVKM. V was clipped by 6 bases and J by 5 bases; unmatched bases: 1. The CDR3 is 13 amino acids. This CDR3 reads CASSLAGDNEQFF. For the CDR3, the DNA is TGTGCCAGCAGCCTAGCGGGAGACAATGAGCAGTTCTTC. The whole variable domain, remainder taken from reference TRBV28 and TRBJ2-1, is DVKVTQSSRYLVKRTGEKVFLECVQDMDHENMFWYRQDPGLGLRLIYFSYDVKMKEKGDIPEGYSVSREKKERFSLILESASTNQTSMYLCASSLAGDNEQFFGPGTRLTVL.

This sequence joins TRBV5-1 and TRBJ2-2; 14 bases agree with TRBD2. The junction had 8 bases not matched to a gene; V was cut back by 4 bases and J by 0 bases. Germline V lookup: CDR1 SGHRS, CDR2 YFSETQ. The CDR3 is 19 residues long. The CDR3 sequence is CASSPGLAGEVPNTGELFF. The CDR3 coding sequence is TGCGCCAGCAGCCCGGGACTAGCGGGAGAGGTGCCGAACACCGGGGAGCTGTTTTTT.

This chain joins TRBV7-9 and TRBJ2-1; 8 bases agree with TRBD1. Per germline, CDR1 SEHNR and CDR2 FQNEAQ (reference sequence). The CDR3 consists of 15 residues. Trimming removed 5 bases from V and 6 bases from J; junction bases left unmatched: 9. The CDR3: CASSDPRGRVNEQFF. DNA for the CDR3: TGTGCCAGCAGCGATCCCAGGGGGCGCGTCAATGAGCAGTTCTTC.

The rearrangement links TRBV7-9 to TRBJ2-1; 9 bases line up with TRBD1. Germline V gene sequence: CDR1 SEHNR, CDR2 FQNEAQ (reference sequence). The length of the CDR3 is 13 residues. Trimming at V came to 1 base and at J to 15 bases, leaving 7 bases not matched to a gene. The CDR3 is CASSLVGSGQGFF. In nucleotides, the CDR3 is TGTGCCAGCAGCTTAGTAGGGTCGGGACAGGGGTTCTTC.

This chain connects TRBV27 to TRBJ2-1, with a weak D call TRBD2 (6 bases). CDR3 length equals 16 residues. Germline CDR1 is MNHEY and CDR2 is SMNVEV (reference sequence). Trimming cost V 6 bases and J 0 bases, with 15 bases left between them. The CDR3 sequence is CASRRDSLSSYNEQFF. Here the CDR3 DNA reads TGTGCCAGCAGGCGGGACTCCTTGAGCTCCTACAATGAGCAGTTCTTC.

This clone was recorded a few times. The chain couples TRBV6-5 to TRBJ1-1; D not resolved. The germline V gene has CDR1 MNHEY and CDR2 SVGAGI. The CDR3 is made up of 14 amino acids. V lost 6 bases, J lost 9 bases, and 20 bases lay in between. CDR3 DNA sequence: TGTGCCAGCAGGCCAGGTGTGCGGGGTAGGAAAGCTTTCTTT. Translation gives CASRPGVRGRKAFF.

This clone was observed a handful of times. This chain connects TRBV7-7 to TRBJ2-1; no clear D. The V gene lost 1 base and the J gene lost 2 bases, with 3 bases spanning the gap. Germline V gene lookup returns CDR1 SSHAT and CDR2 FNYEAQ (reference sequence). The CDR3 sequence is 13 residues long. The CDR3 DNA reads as TGTGCCAGCAGCTTAGACACCTACAATGAGCAGTTCTTC. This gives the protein CASSLDTYNEQFF.